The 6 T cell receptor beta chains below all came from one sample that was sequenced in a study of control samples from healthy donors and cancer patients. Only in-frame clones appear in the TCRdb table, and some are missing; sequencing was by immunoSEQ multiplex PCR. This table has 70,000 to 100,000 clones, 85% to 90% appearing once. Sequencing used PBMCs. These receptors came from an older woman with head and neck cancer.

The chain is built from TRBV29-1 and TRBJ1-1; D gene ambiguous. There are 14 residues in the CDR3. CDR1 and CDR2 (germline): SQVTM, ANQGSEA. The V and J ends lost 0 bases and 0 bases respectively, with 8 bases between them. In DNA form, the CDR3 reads TGCAGCGTTGAAGAGGCGGGGATGAACACTGAAGCTTTCTTT. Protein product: CSVEEAGMNTEAFF.

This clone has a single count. The CDR3 here is CASSYRDRGNEKLFF. For the CDR3, the DNA is TGTGCCAGCAGTTACAGGGACAGGGGGAATGAAAAACTGTTTTTT. This rearrangement joins TRBV6-5 to TRBJ1-4, with 11 positions matching TRBD1. V shed 2 bases and J 5 bases; nucleotides not matched to a gene: 1. This CDR3 region has 15 residues. Germline assignment: CDR1 MNHEY and CDR2 SVGAGI.

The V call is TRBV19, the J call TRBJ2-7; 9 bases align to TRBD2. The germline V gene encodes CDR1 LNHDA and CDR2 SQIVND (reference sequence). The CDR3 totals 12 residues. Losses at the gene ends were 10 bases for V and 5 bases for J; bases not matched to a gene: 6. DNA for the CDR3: TGTGCCACTGGAGCGGGAGGCGACGAGCAGTACTTC. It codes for CATGAGGDEQYF.

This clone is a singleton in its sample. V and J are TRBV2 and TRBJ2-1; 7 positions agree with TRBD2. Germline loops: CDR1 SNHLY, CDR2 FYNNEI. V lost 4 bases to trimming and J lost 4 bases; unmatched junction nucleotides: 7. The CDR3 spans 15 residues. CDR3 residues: CASSVSSGTYNEQFF. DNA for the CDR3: TGTGCCAGCAGTGTCTCCAGCGGGACGTACAATGAGCAGTTCTTC.

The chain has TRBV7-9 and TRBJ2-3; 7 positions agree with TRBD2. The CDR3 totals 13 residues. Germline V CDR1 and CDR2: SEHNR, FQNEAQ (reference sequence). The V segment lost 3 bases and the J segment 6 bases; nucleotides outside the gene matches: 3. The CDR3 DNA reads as TGTGCCAGCAGCTTTTCGGGAGGCGATACGCAGTATTTT. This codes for CASSFSGGDTQYF.

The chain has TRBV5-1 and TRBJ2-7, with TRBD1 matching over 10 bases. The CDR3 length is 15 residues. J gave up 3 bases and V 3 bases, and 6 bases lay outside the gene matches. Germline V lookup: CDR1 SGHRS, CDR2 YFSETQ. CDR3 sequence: CASSSTTGGGYEQYF. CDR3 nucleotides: TGCGCCAGCAGCTCTACGACAGGGGGCGGCTACGAGCAGTACTTC.